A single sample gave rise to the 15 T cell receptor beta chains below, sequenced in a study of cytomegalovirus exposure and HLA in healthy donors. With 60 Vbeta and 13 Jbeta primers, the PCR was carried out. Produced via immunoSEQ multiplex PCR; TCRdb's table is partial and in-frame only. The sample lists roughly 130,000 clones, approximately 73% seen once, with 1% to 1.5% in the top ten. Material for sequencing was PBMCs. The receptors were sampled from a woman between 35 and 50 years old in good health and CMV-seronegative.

As DNA, the CDR3 is TGTGCCAGTACCCGTATGTTTAACTCTGGGGCCAACGTCCTGACTTTC. Translating gives CASTRMFNSGANVLTF. The chain has TRBV19 and TRBJ2-6; no clear D gene. Germline V gene data show CDR1 as LNHDA and CDR2 as SQIVND (reference sequence). This CDR3 region has 16 residues. Trimming removed 7 bases at V and 0 bases at J, with 13 bases between.

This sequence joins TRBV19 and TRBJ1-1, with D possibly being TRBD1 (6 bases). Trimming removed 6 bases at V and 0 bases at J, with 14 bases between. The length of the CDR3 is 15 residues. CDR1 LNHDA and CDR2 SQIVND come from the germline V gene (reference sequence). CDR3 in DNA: TGTGCCAGTAGCCCCCGGGGGGCTATGAACACTGAAGCTTTCTTT. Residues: CASSPRGAMNTEAFF.

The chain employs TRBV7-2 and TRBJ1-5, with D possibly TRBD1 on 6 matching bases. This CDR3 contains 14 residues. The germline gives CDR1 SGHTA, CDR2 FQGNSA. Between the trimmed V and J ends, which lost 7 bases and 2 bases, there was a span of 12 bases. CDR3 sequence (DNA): TGTGCCAGCACCAAGGGACATGGCAATCAGCCCCAGCATTTT. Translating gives CASTKGHGNQPQHF.

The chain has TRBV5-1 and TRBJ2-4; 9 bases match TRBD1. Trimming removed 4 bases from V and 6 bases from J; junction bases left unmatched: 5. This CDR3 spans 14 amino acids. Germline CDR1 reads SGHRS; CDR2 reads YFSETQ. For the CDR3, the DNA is TGCGCCAGCAGCCAGGGACAGGGAGGAAACATTCAGTACTTC. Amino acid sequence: CASSQGQGGNIQYF.

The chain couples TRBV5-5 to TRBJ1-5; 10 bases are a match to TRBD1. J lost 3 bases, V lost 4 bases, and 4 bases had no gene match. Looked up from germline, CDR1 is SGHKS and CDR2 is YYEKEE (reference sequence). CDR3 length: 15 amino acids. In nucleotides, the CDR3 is TGTGCCAGCAGCCCCGGGACAGGGGACAATCAGCCCCAGCATTTT. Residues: CASSPGTGDNQPQHF.

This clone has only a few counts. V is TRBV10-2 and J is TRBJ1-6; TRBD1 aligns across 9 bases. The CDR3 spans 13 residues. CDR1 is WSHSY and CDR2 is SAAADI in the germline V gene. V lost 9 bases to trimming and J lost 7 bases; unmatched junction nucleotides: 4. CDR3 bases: TGCGCCAGTACCGGACAGGGGAATTCACCCCTCCACTTT. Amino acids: CASTGQGNSPLHF.

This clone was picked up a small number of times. The CDR3: CASSYDRVRSTGELFF. The CDR3 DNA reads as TGTGCCAGCAGCTACGACAGGGTGCGGAGCACCGGGGAGCTGTTTTTT. V usage is TRBV5-4 and J usage is TRBJ2-2; 7 nucleotides agree with TRBD1. The CDR3 has 16 amino acids. V shed 3 bases and J 4 bases; nucleotides not matched to a gene: 9. Germline CDR1 and CDR2: SGHNT and YYREEE (reference sequence).

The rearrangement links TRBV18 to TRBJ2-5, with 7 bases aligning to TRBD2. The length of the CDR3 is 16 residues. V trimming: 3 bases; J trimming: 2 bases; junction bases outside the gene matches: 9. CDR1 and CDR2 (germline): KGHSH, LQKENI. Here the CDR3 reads CASSPPSGGKQETQYF. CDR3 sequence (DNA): TGTGCCAGCTCACCTCCGTCGGGGGGTAAGCAAGAGACCCAGTACTTC.

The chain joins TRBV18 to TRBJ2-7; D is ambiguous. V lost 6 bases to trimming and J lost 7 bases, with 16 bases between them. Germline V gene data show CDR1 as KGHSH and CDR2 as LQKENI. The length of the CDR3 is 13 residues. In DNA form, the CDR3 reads TGTGCCAGCTCCCCCTCCGATGATCGGGAGCAGTACGTC. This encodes CASSPSDDREQYV.

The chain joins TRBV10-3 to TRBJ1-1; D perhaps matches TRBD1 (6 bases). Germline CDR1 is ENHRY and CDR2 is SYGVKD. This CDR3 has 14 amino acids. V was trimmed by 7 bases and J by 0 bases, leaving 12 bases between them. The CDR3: CAIKGGGMNTEAFF. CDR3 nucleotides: TGTGCCATCAAGGGGGGAGGGATGAACACTGAAGCTTTCTTT.

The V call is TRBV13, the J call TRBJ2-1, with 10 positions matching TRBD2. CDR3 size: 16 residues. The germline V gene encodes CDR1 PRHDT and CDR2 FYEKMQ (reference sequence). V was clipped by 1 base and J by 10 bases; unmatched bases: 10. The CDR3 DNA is TGTGCCAGCAGCTTAGTCCTAGCGGGGGAAATTGGGGAGCAGTTCTTC. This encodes CASSLVLAGEIGEQFF.

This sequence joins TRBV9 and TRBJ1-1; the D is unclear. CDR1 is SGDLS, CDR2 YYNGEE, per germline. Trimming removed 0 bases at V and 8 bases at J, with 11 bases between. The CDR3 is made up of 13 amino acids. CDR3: CASSVGSRSEAFF. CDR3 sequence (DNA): TGTGCCAGCAGCGTAGGATCCCGGTCCGAAGCTTTCTTT.

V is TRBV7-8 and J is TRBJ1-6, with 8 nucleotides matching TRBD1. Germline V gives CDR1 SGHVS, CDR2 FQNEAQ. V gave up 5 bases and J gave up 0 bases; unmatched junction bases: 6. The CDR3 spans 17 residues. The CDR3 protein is CASSRDRSSSYNSPLHF. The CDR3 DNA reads TGTGCCAGCAGCCGGGACAGGTCGAGCTCCTATAATTCACCCCTCCACTTT.

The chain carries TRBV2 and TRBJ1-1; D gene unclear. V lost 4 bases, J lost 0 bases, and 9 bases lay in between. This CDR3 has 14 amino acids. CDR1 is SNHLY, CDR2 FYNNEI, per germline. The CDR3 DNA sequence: TGTGCCAGCAGTGCAGGCAGGTTGAACACTGAAGCTTTCTTT. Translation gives CASSAGRLNTEAFF.

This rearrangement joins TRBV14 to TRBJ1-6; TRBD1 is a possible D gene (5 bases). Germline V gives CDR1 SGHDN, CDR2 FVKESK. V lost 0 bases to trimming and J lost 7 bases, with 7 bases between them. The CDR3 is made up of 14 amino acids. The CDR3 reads CASSQETGNSPLHF. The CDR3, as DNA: TGTGCCAGCAGCCAAGAAACAGGAAATTCACCCCTCCACTTT.